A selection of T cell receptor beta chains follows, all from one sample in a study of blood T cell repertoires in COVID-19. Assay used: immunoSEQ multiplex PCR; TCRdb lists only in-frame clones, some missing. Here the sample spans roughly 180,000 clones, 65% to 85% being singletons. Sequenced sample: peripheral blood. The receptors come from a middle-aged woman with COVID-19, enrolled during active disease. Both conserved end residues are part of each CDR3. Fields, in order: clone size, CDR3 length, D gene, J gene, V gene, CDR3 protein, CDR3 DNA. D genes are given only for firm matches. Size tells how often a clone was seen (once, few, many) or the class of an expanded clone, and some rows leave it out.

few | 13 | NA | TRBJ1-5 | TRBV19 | CACAGIGNQPQHF | TGTGCCTGTGCGGGGATCGGGAATCAGCCCCAGCATTTT
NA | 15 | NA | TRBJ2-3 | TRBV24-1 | CATSDPQPGTDTQYF | TGTGCCACCAGTGACCCACAGCCTGGCACAGATACGCAGTATTTT
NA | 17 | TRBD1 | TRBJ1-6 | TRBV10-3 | CAISDDRTGLRNSPLHF | TGTGCCATCAGTGACGATCGGACAGGGCTCAGGAATTCACCCCTCCACTTT
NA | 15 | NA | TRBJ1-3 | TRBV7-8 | CASSYSGNSGNTIYF | TGTGCCAGCAGCTATTCCGGGAACTCTGGAAACACCATATATTTT
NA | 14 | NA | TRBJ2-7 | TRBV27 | CASSLSARFYEQYF | TGTGCCAGCAGTTTATCGGCCAGGTTCTACGAGCAGTACTTC
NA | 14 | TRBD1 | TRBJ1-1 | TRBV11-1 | CASSVGTGATEAFF | TGTGCCAGCAGCGTAGGGACAGGCGCCACTGAAGCTTTCTTT
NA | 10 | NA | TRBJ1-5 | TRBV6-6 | CASMAPPQHF | TGTGCCAGCATGGCCCCCCCCCAGCATTTT
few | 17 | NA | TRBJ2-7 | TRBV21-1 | CASSPQPGTPSSYEQYF | TGTGCCAGCAGCCCCCAACCCGGGACTCCCAGCTCCTACGAGCAGTACTTC
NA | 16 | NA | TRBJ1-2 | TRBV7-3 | CASSSFRRGSVVGYTF | TGTGCCAGCAGCTCCTTCCGCCGGGGATCTGTTGTAGGCTACACCTTC
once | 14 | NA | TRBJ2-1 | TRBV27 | CASSFTSNLKEQFF | TGTGCCAGCAGTTTTACTAGTAATCTAAAGGAGCAGTTCTTC
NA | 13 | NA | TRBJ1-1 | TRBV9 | CASSVEDWTEAFF | TGTGCCAGCAGCGTAGAGGACTGGACTGAAGCTTTCTTT
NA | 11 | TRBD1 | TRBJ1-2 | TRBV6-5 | CASRTGDGYTF | TGTGCCAGCAGGACAGGGGATGGCTACACCTTC
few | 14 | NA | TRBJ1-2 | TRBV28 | CASSSPRPGEGYTF | TGTGCCAGCAGTTCGCCCCGACCGGGGGAGGGCTACACCTTC
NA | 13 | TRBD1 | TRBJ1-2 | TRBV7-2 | CASSATGGYGYTF | TGTGCCAGCAGCGCGACAGGGGGATATGGCTACACCTTC
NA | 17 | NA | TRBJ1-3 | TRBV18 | CASSPSRAGDSGNTIYF | TGTGCCAGCTCACCATCGAGGGCGGGAGACTCTGGAAACACCATATATTTT
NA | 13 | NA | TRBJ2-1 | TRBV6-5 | CASSYPGHNEQFF | TGTGCCAGCAGTTACCCAGGCCACAATGAGCAGTTCTTC
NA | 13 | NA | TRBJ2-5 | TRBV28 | CASSLSRQETQYF | TGTGCCAGCAGTTTAAGCCGGCAAGAGACCCAGTACTTC